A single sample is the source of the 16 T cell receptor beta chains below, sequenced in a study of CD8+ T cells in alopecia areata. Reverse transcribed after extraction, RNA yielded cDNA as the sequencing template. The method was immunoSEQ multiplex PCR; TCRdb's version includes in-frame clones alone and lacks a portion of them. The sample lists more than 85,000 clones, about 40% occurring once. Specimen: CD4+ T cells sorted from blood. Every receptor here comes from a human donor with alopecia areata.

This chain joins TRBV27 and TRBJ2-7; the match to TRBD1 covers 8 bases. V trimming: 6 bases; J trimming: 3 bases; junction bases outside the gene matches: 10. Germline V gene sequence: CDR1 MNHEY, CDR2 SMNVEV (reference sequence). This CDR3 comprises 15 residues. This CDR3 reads CASSSQGAGHYEQYF. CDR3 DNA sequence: TGTGCCAGCAGCTCTCAGGGGGCCGGGCACTACGAGCAGTACTTC.

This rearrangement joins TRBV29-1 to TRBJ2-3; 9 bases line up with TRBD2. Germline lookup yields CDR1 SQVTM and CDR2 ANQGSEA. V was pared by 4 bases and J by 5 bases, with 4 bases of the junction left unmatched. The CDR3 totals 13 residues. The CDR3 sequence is CSVGGRARDTQYF. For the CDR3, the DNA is TGCAGCGTTGGCGGGAGGGCCAGAGATACGCAGTATTTT.

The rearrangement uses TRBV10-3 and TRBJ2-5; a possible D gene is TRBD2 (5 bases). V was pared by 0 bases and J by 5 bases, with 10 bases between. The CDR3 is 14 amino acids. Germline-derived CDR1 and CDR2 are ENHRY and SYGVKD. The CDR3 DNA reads TGTGCCATCAGTGAGTCGAAAGGGAGCGAGACCCAGTACTTC. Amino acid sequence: CAISESKGSETQYF.

The CDR3 coding sequence is TGTGCCAGCTCGCCAGGGGTAGGGAGTCTCTACGAGCAGTACTTC. Translating it yields CASSPGVGSLYEQYF. The V gene is TRBV18, the J gene TRBJ2-7; weak D call: TRBD1 (6 bases). CDR3 length: 15 residues. CDR1 is KGHSH, CDR2 LQKENI, per germline. The V end was cut by 6 bases, the J end by 3 bases, with 18 bases between.

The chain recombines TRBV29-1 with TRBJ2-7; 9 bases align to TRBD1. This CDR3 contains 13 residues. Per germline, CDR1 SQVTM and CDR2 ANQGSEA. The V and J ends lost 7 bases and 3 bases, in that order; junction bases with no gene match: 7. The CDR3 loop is CSAAPGQGYEQYF. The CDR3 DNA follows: TGCAGCGCCGCACCGGGACAGGGCTACGAGCAGTACTTC.

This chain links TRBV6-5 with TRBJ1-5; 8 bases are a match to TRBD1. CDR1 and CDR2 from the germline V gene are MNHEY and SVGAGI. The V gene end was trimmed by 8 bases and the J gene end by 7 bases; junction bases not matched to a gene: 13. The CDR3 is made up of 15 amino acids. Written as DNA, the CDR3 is TGTGCCAGCGGTCGCGGACAGGGCTACGGGCAGCCCCAGCATTTT. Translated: CASGRGQGYGQPQHF.

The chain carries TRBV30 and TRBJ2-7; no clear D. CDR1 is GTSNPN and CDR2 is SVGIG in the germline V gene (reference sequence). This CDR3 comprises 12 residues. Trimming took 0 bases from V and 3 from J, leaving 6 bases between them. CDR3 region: CAWSVSFYEQYF. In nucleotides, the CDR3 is TGTGCCTGGAGTGTTTCTTTCTACGAGCAGTACTTC.

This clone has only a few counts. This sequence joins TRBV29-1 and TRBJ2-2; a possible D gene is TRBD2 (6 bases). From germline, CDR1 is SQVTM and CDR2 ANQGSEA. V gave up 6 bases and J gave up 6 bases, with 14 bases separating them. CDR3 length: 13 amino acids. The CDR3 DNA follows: TGCAGCGTCGCCGGGACTTGGGCCGGGGAGCTGTTTTTT. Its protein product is CSVAGTWAGELFF.

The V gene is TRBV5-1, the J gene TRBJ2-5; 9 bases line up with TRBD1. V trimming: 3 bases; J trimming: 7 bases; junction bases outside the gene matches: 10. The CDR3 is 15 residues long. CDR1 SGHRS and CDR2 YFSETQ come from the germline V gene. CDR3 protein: CASSSPGTGRMTQYF. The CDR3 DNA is TGCGCCAGCAGCTCGCCCGGGACAGGGAGGATGACCCAGTACTTC.

The CDR3 DNA sequence: TGTGCCAGCAGATCACCCGGACCGACCCACTTT. Translated: CASRSPGPTHF. This chain joins TRBV28 and TRBJ1-6; D ambiguous. With 6 bases removed from V and 18 bases from J, the gap between germline ends came to 15 bases. Germline CDR1 is MDHEN and CDR2 is SYDVKM. The CDR3 covers 11 residues.

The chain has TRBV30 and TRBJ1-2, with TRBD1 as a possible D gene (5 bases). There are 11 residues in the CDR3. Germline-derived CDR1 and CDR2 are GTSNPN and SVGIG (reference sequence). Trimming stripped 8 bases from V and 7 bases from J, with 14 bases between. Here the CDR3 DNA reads TGTGCCCTTTCTTGGGGCGCTGGCTACACCTTC. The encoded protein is CALSWGAGYTF.

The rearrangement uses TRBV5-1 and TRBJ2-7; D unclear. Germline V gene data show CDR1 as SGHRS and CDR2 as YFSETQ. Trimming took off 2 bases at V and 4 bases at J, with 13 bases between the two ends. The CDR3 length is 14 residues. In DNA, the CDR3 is TGCGCCAGCAGCTTATCATACAGAGCTTACGAGCAGTACTTC. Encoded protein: CASSLSYRAYEQYF.

CDR3 loop: CASRGLVGGEQYF. The CDR3 region has the DNA TGTGCCAGCAGAGGACTAGTCGGCGGCGAGCAGTACTTC. The rearrangement joins TRBV28 to TRBJ2-7, with 7 bases aligning to TRBD2. CDR3 length: 13 residues. J was trimmed by 6 bases and V by 6 bases; bases with no gene match: 8. Per germline, CDR1 MDHEN and CDR2 SYDVKM. Full variable domain (outside the CDR3, taken from reference TRBV28 and TRBJ2-7): DVKVTQSSRYLVKRTGEKVFLECVQDMDHENMFWYRQDPGLGLRLIYFSYDVKMKEKGDIPEGYSVSREKKERFSLILESASTNQTSMYLCASRGLVGGEQYFGPGTRLTVT.

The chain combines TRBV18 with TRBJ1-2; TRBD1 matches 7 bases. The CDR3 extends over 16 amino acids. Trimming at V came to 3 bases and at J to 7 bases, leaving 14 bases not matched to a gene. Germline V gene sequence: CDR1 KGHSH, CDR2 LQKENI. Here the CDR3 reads CASSPPGGLRLGGYTF. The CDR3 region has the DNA TGTGCCAGCTCACCTCCAGGGGGTCTCCGCCTCGGTGGCTACACCTTC.

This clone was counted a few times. In DNA, the CDR3 is TGCAGCGTTTCCGGGGGACTAGCCAAAAACATTCAGTACTTC. This sequence encodes CSVSGGLAKNIQYF. The genes are TRBV29-1 and TRBJ2-4; tentatively, D is TRBD2 (6 bases). Trimming took off 5 bases at V and 0 bases at J, with 11 bases between the two ends. Germline-derived CDR1 and CDR2 are SQVTM and ANQGSEA. This CDR3 spans 14 amino acids.

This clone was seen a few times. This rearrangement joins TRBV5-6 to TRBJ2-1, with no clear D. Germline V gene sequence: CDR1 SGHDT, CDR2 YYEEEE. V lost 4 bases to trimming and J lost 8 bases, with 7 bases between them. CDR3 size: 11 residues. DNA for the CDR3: TGTGCCAGCAGCAGCAGTTATGAGCAGTTCTTC. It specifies CASSSSYEQFF.